Included here is one TCR beta chain sequence, with context. Profiling relied on immunoSEQ multiplex PCR, and the TCRdb table lists in-frame clones only, not all of them. The sample lists roughly 290,000 clones; 70% to 90% were seen once. The data stem from a study of blood T cell repertoires in COVID-19. Sequenced material: PBMCs or T cells enriched from blood (not recorded which). This receptor was taken from a woman younger than 45 who had recovered from COVID-19.

CDR3 in amino acids: CASSTDRTKLSYGYTF. In DNA form, the CDR3 reads TGTGCCAGCAGTACGGACAGGACCAAACTATCCTATGGCTACACCTTC. This chain links TRBV7-8 with TRBJ1-2, with TRBD1 matching over 7 bases. Germline V gene lookup returns CDR1 SGHVS and CDR2 FQNEAQ. The CDR3 is 16 amino acids. V gave up 6 bases and J gave up 4 bases; unmatched junction bases: 14.